These T cell receptor beta chains were read from a single sample in a study of regulatory T cells in long-lasting Graves disease. MiXCR, run by TCRdb on the multiplex PCR reads, gives a single entry per CDR3 protein. This table has about half a million distinct CDR3 sequences, approximately 12% appearing once. Separately, the same data were catalogued under a study of T cells in Graves' hyperthyroidism and ophthalmopathy.

The specimen comprised peripheral blood mononuclear cells (PBMCs), sampled at new diagnosis, from a patient treated with antithyroid drugs. Receptor source: a young woman with Graves disease. Each CDR3 is given with its conserved first and last residue. The D gene is left open where the match is weak. Not all rows give a size; the values are once, few, many and, for expanded clones, a class.

j_call clone_size d_call v_call cdr3_aa cdr3_nt
TRBJ2-7 many TRBD2 TRBV18 CASSPSGSFDEQYF TGTGCCAGCTCACCTAGCGGGAGTTTCGACGAGCAGTACTTC
TRBJ2-2 many NA TRBV18 CASSPQGLAGELFF TGTGCCAGCTCACCACAGGGACTTGCCGGGGAGCTGTTTTTT
TRBJ2-7 NA TRBD2 TRBV29-1 CSVRTSGSDEQYF TGCAGCGTTCGAACTAGCGGGAGTGACGAGCAGTACTTC
TRBJ2-5 many TRBD1 TRBV12-3/TRBV12-4 CASSAGTGFGETQYF TGTGCCAGCAGTGCCGGGACAGGGTTCGGAGAGACCCAGTACTTC
TRBJ1-1 NA TRBD1 TRBV2 CASIFTQGQGAGTEAFF TGTGCCAGCATTTTCACCCAAGGACAGGGGGCCGGCACTGAAGCTTTCTTT
TRBJ2-2 NA NA TRBV7-2 CASGRTTGELFF TGTGCCAGCGGAAGGACTACCGGGGAGCTGTTTTTT
TRBJ2-2 many TRBD1 TRBV5-1 CASSSIGQGVGELFF TGCGCCAGCAGCTCAATAGGACAGGGCGTCGGGGAGCTGTTTTTT
TRBJ2-7 many NA TRBV18 CASSPPTLLGEQYF TGTGCCAGCTCGCCCCCGACATTACTGGGGGAGCAGTACTTC
TRBJ2-5 many NA TRBV6-1 CASSENAGRYF TGTGCCAGCAGTGAAAATGCAGGCCGGTACTTC
TRBJ2-7 NA TRBD2 TRBV5-1 CASSQRKTGTSGRWTPHEQYF TGCGCCAGCAGCCAACGAAAGACCGGGACTAGCGGGAGATGGACTCCCCACGAGCAGTACTTC
TRBJ2-5 NA TRBD2 TRBV20-1 CSARDPTSGRAWETQYF TGCAGTGCTAGAGACCCAACTAGCGGGAGGGCCTGGGAGACCCAGTACTTC
TRBJ2-3 many NA TRBV5-6 CASSLVGTSTDTQYF TGTGCCAGCAGCTTGGTTGGGACATCCACAGATACGCAGTATTTT
TRBJ1-1 many NA TRBV6-5 CASRYSPSNTEAFF TGTGCCAGCAGGTACAGCCCTAGTAACACTGAAGCTTTCTTT
TRBJ2-2 many TRBD2 TRBV2 CATTGTSTTGELFF TGTGCCACCACCGGGACTAGCACAACCGGGGAGCTGTTTTTT
TRBJ2-1 NA TRBD2 TRBV19 CASRVSGSVGEQFF TGTGCCAGTAGGGTTAGCGGGAGTGTAGGTGAGCAGTTCTTC
TRBJ1-1 many NA TRBV29-1 CSVEDAESDTEAFF TGCAGCGTTGAAGATGCTGAGTCCGACACTGAAGCTTTCTTT
TRBJ2-7 few NA TRBV19 CASSPLTFTGDSEQYF TGTGCCAGTAGCCCTTTAACCTTCACAGGGGACTCCGAGCAGTACTTC
TRBJ2-1 many TRBD1 TRBV19 CASSATGQGVYNEQFF TGTGCCAGTAGTGCCACAGGACAGGGCGTATACAATGAGCAGTTCTTC
TRBJ2-7 many TRBD1 TRBV18 CASSPLGTGPYEQYF TGTGCCAGCTCACCGCTTGGGACAGGCCCCTACGAGCAGTACTTC
TRBJ1-4 NA TRBD1 TRBV18 CASSPEDRARNEKLFF TGTGCCAGCTCACCCGAGGACAGGGCCCGTAATGAAAAACTGTTTTTT
TRBJ1-6 few TRBD1 TRBV5-1 CASSLDAMPGTGDSPLHF TGCGCCAGCAGCTTGGACGCGATGCCCGGGACAGGGGATTCACCCCTCCACTTT
TRBJ1-2 many TRBD1 TRBV9 CASSVTGANYGYTF TGTGCCAGCAGCGTTACAGGGGCTAACTATGGCTACACCTTC
TRBJ2-3 many NA TRBV28 CASSLFQRTDTQYF TGTGCCAGCAGTTTATTCCAGCGCACAGATACGCAGTATTTT
TRBJ2-1 few NA TRBV6-5 CASSSQESSYNEQFF TGTGCCAGCAGTTCCCAAGAGAGCTCCTACAATGAGCAGTTCTTC
TRBJ2-2 few NA TRBV20-1 CSARDEEWEATGELFF TGCAGTGCTAGAGATGAGGAGTGGGAGGCCACCGGGGAGCTGTTTTTT
TRBJ2-5 many NA TRBV11-2 CASSLVRGKGKTQYF TGTGCCAGCAGCTTAGTCCGTGGGAAGGGGAAGACCCAGTACTTC
TRBJ2-7 many TRBD1 TRBV6-1 CASSEMDRGPYEQYF TGTGCCAGCAGTGAAATGGACAGGGGTCCCTACGAGCAGTACTTC
TRBJ2-2 NA NA TRBV20-1 CSASSQGRGELFF TGCAGTGCTAGTAGCCAGGGTCGGGGGGAGCTGTTTTTT
TRBJ2-1 few TRBD2 TRBV18 CASSPPSSGRGNEQFF TGTGCCAGCTCACCTCCTTCTAGCGGGAGGGGTAATGAGCAGTTCTTC
TRBJ2-1 many TRBD2 TRBV20-1 CSARGGGSDPSYNEQFF TGCAGTGCTAGGGGGGGGGGGAGCGATCCATCCTACAATGAGCAGTTCTTC
TRBJ2-7 few NA TRBV6-2/TRBV6-3 CASSYSPGSEQYF TGTGCCAGCAGTTACTCTCCCGGGTCCGAGCAGTACTTC
TRBJ2-1 NA NA TRBV7-9 CASSYSPPAYFNEQFF TGTGCCAGCAGTTACTCCCCACCTGCTTATTTCAATGAGCAGTTCTTC
TRBJ2-7 NA NA TRBV7-2 CASSPTGDLYEQYF TGTGCCAGCAGCCCTACTGGAGACCTCTACGAGCAGTACTTC
TRBJ2-7 many TRBD2 TRBV6-2/TRBV6-3 CASRRLAVSYEQYF TGTGCCAGCCGGCGGCTAGCGGTCTCCTACGAGCAGTACTTC
TRBJ2-7 NA NA TRBV4-1 CASSQVGAVYEQYF TGCGCCAGCAGCCAAGTGGGGGCCGTCTACGAGCAGTACTTC
TRBJ2-1 once TRBD2 TRBV27 CASSLLGTSGGASYNEQFF TGTGCCAGCAGTTTATTGGGGACTAGCGGAGGGGCTTCCTACAATGAGCAGTTCTTC
TRBJ1-2 few TRBD1 TRBV7-9 CASSPPTGSLDYGYTF TGTGCCAGCAGCCCTCCGACAGGGTCCCTAGACTATGGCTACACCTTC
TRBJ2-3 few NA TRBV19 CASSTPTRGADTQYF TGTGCCAGTAGTACCCCGACTAGGGGGGCAGATACGCAGTATTTT
TRBJ2-7 many TRBD1 TRBV7-2 CASSQDRTHYEQYF TGTGCCAGCAGCCAGGACAGGACCCACTACGAGCAGTACTTC
TRBJ2-1 many TRBD2 TRBV7-9 CASSPTSGRSYNEQFF TGTGCCAGCAGCCCGACTAGCGGGAGATCCTACAATGAGCAGTTCTTC
TRBJ1-4 many NA TRBV6-1 CASRHGTSLSTNEKLFF TGTGCCAGCAGACACGGGACTTCGCTCTCAACTAATGAAAAACTGTTTTTT